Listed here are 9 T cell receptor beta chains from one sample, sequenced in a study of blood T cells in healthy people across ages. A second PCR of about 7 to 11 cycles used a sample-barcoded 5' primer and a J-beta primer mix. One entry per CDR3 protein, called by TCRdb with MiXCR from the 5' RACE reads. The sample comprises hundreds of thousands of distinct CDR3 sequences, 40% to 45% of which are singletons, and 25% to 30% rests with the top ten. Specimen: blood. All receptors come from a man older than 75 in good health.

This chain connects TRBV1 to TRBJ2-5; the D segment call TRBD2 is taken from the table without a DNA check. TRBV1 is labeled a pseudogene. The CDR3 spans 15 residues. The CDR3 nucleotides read TGCACCAGCAGCGGGAAGGGACTAGGAGAAGAGACCCAGTACTTC. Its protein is CTSSGKGLGEETQYF.

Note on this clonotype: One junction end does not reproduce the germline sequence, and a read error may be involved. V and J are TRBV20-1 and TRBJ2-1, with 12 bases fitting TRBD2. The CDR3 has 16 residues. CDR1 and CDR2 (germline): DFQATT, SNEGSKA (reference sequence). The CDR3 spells CSAKTSGGRTYNEQFF. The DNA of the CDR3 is TGCAGTGCTAAGACTAGCGGGGGCCGAACCTACAACGAGCAGTTCTTC.

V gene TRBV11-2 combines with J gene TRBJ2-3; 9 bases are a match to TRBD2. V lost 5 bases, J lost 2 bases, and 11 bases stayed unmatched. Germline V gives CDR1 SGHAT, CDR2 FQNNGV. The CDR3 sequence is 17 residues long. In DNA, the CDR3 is TGTGCCAGCAGCCCGGCTGGGACTAGCAGGGACACAGATACGCAGTATTTT. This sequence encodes CASSPAGTSRDTDTQYF. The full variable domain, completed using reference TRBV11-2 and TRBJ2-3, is EAGVAQSPRYKIIEKRQSVAFWCNPISGHATLYWYQQILGQGPKLLIQFQNNGVVDDSQLPKDRFSAERLKGVDSTLKIQPAKLEDSAVYLCASSPAGTSRDTDTQYFGPGTRLTVL.

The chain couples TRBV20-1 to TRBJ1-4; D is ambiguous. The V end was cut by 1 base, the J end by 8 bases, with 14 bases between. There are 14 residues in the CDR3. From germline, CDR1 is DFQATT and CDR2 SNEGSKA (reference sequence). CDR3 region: CSARGRGSGEKLFF. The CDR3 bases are TGCAGTGCTAGAGGACGGGGAAGCGGGGAAAAACTGTTTTTT.

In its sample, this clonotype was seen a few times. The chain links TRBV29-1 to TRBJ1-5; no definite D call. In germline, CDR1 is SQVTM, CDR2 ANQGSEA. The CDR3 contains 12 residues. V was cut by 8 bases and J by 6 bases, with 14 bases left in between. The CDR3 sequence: CSPSYWGQPQHF. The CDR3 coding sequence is TGCAGCCCATCCTATTGGGGTCAGCCCCAGCATTTT.

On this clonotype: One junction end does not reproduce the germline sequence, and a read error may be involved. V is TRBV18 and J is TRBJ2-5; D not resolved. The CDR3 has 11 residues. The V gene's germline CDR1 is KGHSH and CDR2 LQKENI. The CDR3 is CTSSDQETQYF. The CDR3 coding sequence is TGTACCAGCTCGGACCAAGAGACCCAGTACTTC.

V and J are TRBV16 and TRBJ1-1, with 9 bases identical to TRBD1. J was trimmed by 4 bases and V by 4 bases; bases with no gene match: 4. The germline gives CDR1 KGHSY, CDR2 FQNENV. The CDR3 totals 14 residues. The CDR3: CASSLQGAGTEAFF. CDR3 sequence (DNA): TGTGCCAGCAGCCTACAGGGGGCGGGCACTGAAGCTTTCTTT.

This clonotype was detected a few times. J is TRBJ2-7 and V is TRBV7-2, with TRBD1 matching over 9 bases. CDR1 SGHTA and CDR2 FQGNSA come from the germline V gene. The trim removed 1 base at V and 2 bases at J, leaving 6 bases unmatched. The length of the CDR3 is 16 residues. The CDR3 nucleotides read TGTGCCAGCAGCTTAGGATCCGGGACAGGGACCTACGAGCAGTACTTC. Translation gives CASSLGSGTGTYEQYF.

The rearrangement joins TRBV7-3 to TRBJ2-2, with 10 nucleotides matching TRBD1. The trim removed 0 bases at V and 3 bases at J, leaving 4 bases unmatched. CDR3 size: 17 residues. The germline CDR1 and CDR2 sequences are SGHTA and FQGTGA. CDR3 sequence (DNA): TGTGCCAGCAGCTTAACCGACAGGGGGCGGGACACCGGGGAGCTGTTTTTT. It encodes CASSLTDRGRDTGELFF.